These 8 T cell receptor beta chains share one sample of origin, sequenced in a study of CD8+CD57+ T cells in acquired aplastic anemia. An expansion of CD8+CD57+ cells by flow cytometry had been shown in patients chosen for sequencing. Profiles of TCR beta VDJ and CDR3 were generated from a genomic DNA template. One entry per CDR3 protein, called by TCRdb with MiXCR from the reads. This sample carries 260,000 or so distinct CDR3 sequences, around half of them seen once, and the ten largest clones take 7% to 9.5%. Sequenced sample: sorted CD4+, CD8+, or CD8+CD57+ T cells (not recorded which) from PBMCs. These receptors all stem from a human donor with aplastic anemia.

This clonotype was counted many times. J is TRBJ2-2 and V is TRBV12-3 or TRBV12-4, with 7 bases identical to TRBD1. The CDR3 length is 14 residues. The V segment lost 6 bases and the J segment 0 bases; nucleotides outside the gene matches: 1. CDR3 nucleotides: TGTGCCAGCAGGGGACAGTCGAACACCGGGGAGCTGTTTTTT. Protein sequence: CASRGQSNTGELFF.

This clonotype was detected ten times or more. This chain links TRBV2 with TRBJ1-5, with D uncertain. The germline V gene encodes CDR1 SNHLY and CDR2 FYNNEI. Trimming pared 1 base from V and 1 base from J, leaving 8 bases between. The CDR3 totals 15 residues. The CDR3 nucleotides are TGTGCCAGCAGTGAAGGATTGGGGAGCAATCAGCCCCAGCATTTT. It codes for CASSEGLGSNQPQHF.

The gene calls are TRBV29-1 and TRBJ1-1; the D gene is possibly TRBD1 (5 bases). CDR1 and CDR2 from the germline V gene are SQVTM and ANQGSEA. With 6 bases removed from V and 6 bases from J, the gap between germline ends came to 11 bases. CDR3 length equals 11 residues. The CDR3 spells CSVPQGAEAFF. CDR3 nucleotides: TGCAGCGTCCCTCAGGGAGCTGAAGCTTTCTTT.

The table lists this clonotype with a few counts. A clone one base away is much larger, so this may be a read error. The chain employs TRBV9 and TRBJ2-6, with a possible D match to TRBD1 (5 bases). Germline lookup yields CDR1 SGDLS and CDR2 YYNGEE. The CDR3 is 14 residues long. The CDR3 region is CASSGRSGANVPTF. The CDR3 DNA reads as TGTGCCAGCAGCGGACGCTCTGGGGCCAACGTCCCGACTTTC.

Ten or more counts support this clonotype. The CDR3 sequence: CASSLSGWSRSPLHF. CDR3 sequence (DNA): TGTGCCAGCAGCTTGTCGGGATGGTCCAGATCACCCCTCCACTTT. V usage is TRBV5-6 and J usage is TRBJ1-6; no clear D. This CDR3 has 15 amino acids. Germline assignment: CDR1 SGHDT and CDR2 YYEEEE. V gave up 1 base and J gave up 10 bases, with 15 bases separating them.

This CDR3 reads CSARGDTSRGGYTF. Here the CDR3 DNA reads TGCAGTGCTAGAGGAGACACCTCTCGGGGAGGCTACACCTTC. The V and J genes are TRBV20-1 and TRBJ1-2; D is ambiguous. This CDR3 is 14 amino acids long. Trimming shortened V by 1 base and J by 8 bases, and 17 bases separated the two germline ends. Germline CDR1 is DFQATT and CDR2 is SNEGSKA (reference sequence).

This clonotype was detected many times. The J gene is TRBJ1-2, the V gene TRBV6-5; maybe TRBD1 (5 bases). V was shortened by 2 bases and J by 12 bases, with 22 bases between the two germline ends. The CDR3 totals 15 residues. Per the germline V gene, CDR1 is MNHEY and CDR2 is SVGAGI. The CDR3 reads CASSYPTRGLTRDTF. The CDR3 region has the DNA TGTGCCAGCAGTTACCCCACGCGGGGACTTACTCGAGACACCTTC.

The genes are TRBV4-3 and TRBJ1-2; D unresolved. The ends were cut back, 0 bases at V and 5 bases at J, with 10 bases in the middle. The CDR3 consists of 14 residues. CDR1 and CDR2 (germline): LGHNA, YSLEER. The CDR3, as DNA: TGCGCCAGCAGCCAAGATGCAGGTGGTTATGGCTACACCTTC. It yields the protein CASSQDAGGYGYTF.